The clone carrying this TCR beta chain was counted at least ten times. Its antigen is still unknown. The sample is drawn from a study of glioma-infiltrating T cells. General study results and limits: Non-neoplastic patients had below-expected tissue-blood divergence, while all gliomas exceeded expectation. Tissue and blood shared very few CDR3 sequences.

Amplification of TCR alpha and beta CDR3 regions from RNA used iRepertoire nested multiplex PCR. Tissue mRNA or PBMC total RNA, roughly 100-400 ng, went into one-step reverse transcription and amplification. TCRdb reprocessed the multiplex PCR reads with MiXCR, giving one entry per CDR3 protein. The sample includes approximately 40,000 distinct CDR3 sequences, approximately 20% of them seen just once. Germline loops: CDR1 SGHKS, CDR2 YYEKEE (reference sequence). The CDR3 has 15 residues. Trimming cost V 0 bases and J 5 bases, with 14 bases left between them. Sequencing was performed on glioma tissue, nonneoplastic brain tissue, or PBMCs (not recorded which). V usage is TRBV5-5 and J usage is TRBJ1-1, with D maybe TRBD1 (5 bases). This TCR was sampled from a human donor with low-grade glioma or glioblastoma, undergoing nonglioma brain surgery, or in good health (not recorded which). The chain's CDR3 is CASSLEEGAGTEAFF. CDR3 coding DNA: TGTGCCAGCAGCTTGGAGGAGGGAGCAGGGACTGAAGCTTTCTTT.